The 26 T cell receptor beta chains reported below all come from one sample, sequenced in a study of beta chain features in type 1 diabetes. Findings and limits, study-wide: TCRB CDR3s from Type 1 diabetes patients were moderately but significantly shorter in all four CD4+ subsets.

Sequencing targeted expressed TCRB transcripts, as all isolated RNA had been reverse transcribed. Assay used: immunoSEQ multiplex PCR; TCRdb lists only in-frame clones, some missing. The table has a few hundred thousand clones, over 9.5% seen once; the top ten hold 0.0095% to 0.012%. Antigens for these TCRs are unknown. Sequencing was carried out using naive CD4+ T cells from blood. Receptors originate from a woman aged 18-30 years with type 1 diabetes.

This clone was observed a handful of times. The chain links TRBV7-2 to TRBJ2-6; TRBD1 might be the D (5 bases). Trimming stripped 5 bases from V and 0 bases from J, with 11 bases between. This CDR3 has 16 amino acids. Germline V lookup: CDR1 SGHTA, CDR2 FQGNSA. The DNA of the CDR3 is TGTGCCAGCAGCCCAGCCAGGGCCTCTGGGGCCAACGTCCTGACTTTC. This codes for CASSPARASGANVLTF.

This clone occurred a few times. This chain joins TRBV2 and TRBJ1-2; 8 bases are shared with TRBD1. CDR1 is SNHLY and CDR2 is FYNNEI in the germline V gene. V lost 2 bases to trimming and J lost 8 bases; unmatched junction nucleotides: 4. This CDR3 has 13 amino acids. Written as DNA, the CDR3 is TGTGCCAGCAGTGAATTCCCAGGGGGCGGCTACACCTTC. Translating gives CASSEFPGGGYTF.

The genes are TRBV2 and TRBJ2-1; no firm D call. The CDR3 totals 14 residues. The germline V gene encodes CDR1 SNHLY and CDR2 FYNNEI. Trimming left V 4 bases short and J 7 bases short, with 14 bases between. In DNA, the CDR3 is TGTGCCAGCAGTGGTCCCGCCGAGCCTAATGAGCAGTTCTTC. Amino acid sequence: CASSGPAEPNEQFF.

The V and J genes are TRBV7-2 and TRBJ1-4; D is uncertain. The CDR3 contains 14 residues. Trimming stripped 3 bases from V and 4 bases from J, with 9 bases between. In germline, CDR1 is SGHTA, CDR2 FQGNSA. Here the CDR3 reads CASSFREVNEKLFF. The CDR3 bases are TGTGCCAGCAGCTTCCGGGAGGTTAATGAAAAACTGTTTTTT.

In this sample, this clone turned up a few times. The chain employs TRBV28 and TRBJ2-7; maybe TRBD1 (6 bases). The length of the CDR3 is 13 residues. Germline CDR1 and CDR2: MDHEN and SYDVKM. The germline V and J ends were trimmed by 4 bases and 4 bases, with 11 bases remaining between them. The CDR3 sequence is CASSWGQGYEQYF. CDR3 coding DNA: TGTGCCAGCAGTTGGGGCCAGGGGTACGAGCAGTACTTC.

V and J are TRBV27 and TRBJ2-5; D is possibly TRBD2 (6 bases). This CDR3 contains 13 residues. Per the germline V gene, CDR1 is MNHEY and CDR2 is SMNVEV (reference sequence). V was clipped by 6 bases and J by 4 bases, with 12 bases between them. CDR3 nucleotides: TGTGCCAGCAGAAGACTAGATAGAGAGACCCAGTACTTC. Its translation: CASRRLDRETQYF.

The chain combines TRBV29-1 with TRBJ2-5, with no clear D. Trimming pared 4 bases from V and 2 bases from J, leaving 14 bases between. Germline V gene data show CDR1 as SQVTM and CDR2 as ANQGSEA. The CDR3 is 14 residues long. The CDR3 nucleotides are TGCAGCGTTGGTCCTGTGTTAACACAAGAGACCCAGTACTTC. Protein sequence: CSVGPVLTQETQYF. Full variable domain (outside the CDR3, taken from reference TRBV29-1 and TRBJ2-5): SAVISQKPSRDICQRGTSLTIQCQVDSQVTMMFWYRQQPGQSLTLIATANQGSEATYESGFVIDKFPISRPNLTFSTLTVSNMSPEDSSIYLCSVGPVLTQETQYFGPGTRLLVL.

The chain joins TRBV15 to TRBJ1-4; 7 bases line up with TRBD1. Unmatched junction bases numbered 8, after V lost 8 bases and J lost 8 bases. CDR1 is LNHNV, CDR2 YYDKDF, per germline (reference sequence). The CDR3 loop spans 13 amino acids. CDR3 protein: CATGPTGIEKLFF. The CDR3 coding sequence is TGTGCCACCGGGCCGACAGGGATCGAAAAACTGTTTTTT. The full variable domain, rest sourced from reference TRBV15 and TRBJ1-4, is DAMVIQNPRYQVTQFGKPVTLSCSQTLNHNVMYWYQQKSSQAPKLLFHYYDKDFNNEADTPDNFQSRRPNTSFCFLDIRSPGLGDTAMYLCATGPTGIEKLFFGSGTQLSVL.

The chain's CDR3 is CSVAVTGTGTDTQYF. The CDR3 DNA follows: TGCAGCGTTGCGGTGACAGGGACGGGGACAGATACGCAGTATTTT. The chain employs TRBV29-1 and TRBJ2-3, with TRBD1 identical over 7 bases. The CDR3 sequence is 15 residues long. V was pared by 4 bases and J by 3 bases, with 10 bases of the junction left unmatched. Per the germline V gene, CDR1 is SQVTM and CDR2 is ANQGSEA.

The chain couples TRBV18 to TRBJ2-7, with a tentative D call TRBD2 (5 bases). Germline CDR1 reads KGHSH; CDR2 reads LQKENI. The CDR3 sequence is 13 residues long. Between the trimmed V and J ends, which lost 3 bases and 6 bases, there was a span of 12 bases. The DNA of the CDR3 is TGTGCCAGCTCACCCTACGCGAGGGCCGAGCAGTACTTC. This encodes CASSPYARAEQYF.

This clone was recorded a few times. This chain uses TRBV7-9 with TRBJ1-2; D is perhaps TRBD1 (5 bases). This CDR3 is 14 amino acids long. Trimming removed 5 bases at V and 7 bases at J, with 17 bases between. CDR1 SEHNR and CDR2 FQNEAQ come from the germline V gene (reference sequence). This chain's CDR3 is CASSAELGLGGYTF. The CDR3 DNA reads as TGTGCCAGCAGCGCCGAGTTGGGGCTAGGTGGCTACACCTTC.

The chain uses TRBV5-1 and TRBJ2-7; maybe TRBD1 (5 bases). The germline V and J ends were trimmed by 2 bases and 0 bases, with 12 bases remaining between them. The CDR3 runs 15 residues. Germline CDR1 and CDR2: SGHRS and YFSETQ. The CDR3 is CASSFYRTFSYEQYF. The CDR3 DNA sequence: TGCGCCAGCAGCTTTTACAGGACCTTCTCCTACGAGCAGTACTTC.

This clone has more than one count but fewer than ten. The chain couples TRBV9 to TRBJ2-3; 7 bases agree with TRBD2. CDR3 length: 16 amino acids. Looked up from germline, CDR1 is SGDLS and CDR2 is YYNGEE. V lost 0 bases and J lost 5; bases outside the gene matches: 9. CDR3: CASSVGAGEEGDTQYF. Written as DNA, the CDR3 is TGTGCCAGCAGCGTAGGTGCGGGAGAGGAGGGAGATACGCAGTATTTT.

This clone was picked up a small number of times. The chain joins TRBV2 to TRBJ2-1; D gene unclear. Per the germline V gene, CDR1 is SNHLY and CDR2 is FYNNEI. Deletions cut 6 bases from V and 5 bases from J, with 8 bases between. The CDR3 length is 12 residues. The CDR3 loop reads CASRSLNNEQFF. The CDR3 DNA follows: TGTGCCAGCAGGAGTCTGAACAATGAGCAGTTCTTC.

This chain links TRBV5-1 with TRBJ2-5; D gene ambiguous. V dropped 0 bases and J dropped 5 bases, with 11 bases sitting between them. Germline CDR1 SGHRS, CDR2 YFSETQ. The CDR3 sequence is 14 residues long. The CDR3 here is CASSLVGSFETQYF. CDR3 DNA: TGCGCCAGCAGCTTGGTCGGTAGCTTTGAGACCCAGTACTTC. Complete variable domain (other parts from reference TRBV5-1 and TRBJ2-5): KAGVTQTPRYLIKTRGQQVTLSCSPISGHRSVSWYQQTPGQGLQFLFEYFSETQRNKGNFPGRFSGRQFSNSRSEMNVSTLELGDSALYLCASSLVGSFETQYFGPGTRLLVL.

The V call is TRBV30, the J call TRBJ1-4; possibly TRBD1 for D (5 bases). The V gene lost 2 bases and the J gene lost 6 bases, with 7 bases spanning the gap. Looked up from germline, CDR1 is GTSNPN and CDR2 is SVGIG (reference sequence). The CDR3 has 12 amino acids. CDR3 sequence reads: CAWSMTDEKLFF. The CDR3 DNA follows: TGTGCCTGGAGTATGACAGATGAAAAACTGTTTTTT.

This clone occurred a few times. V and J are TRBV5-4 and TRBJ2-7; 11 bases are a match to TRBD2. CDR1 and CDR2 (germline): SGHNT, YYREEE (reference sequence). V was pared by 1 base and J by 3 bases, with 6 bases of the junction left unmatched. This CDR3 has 16 residues. The CDR3 sequence is CASSLSSGGPFYEQYF. Here the CDR3 DNA reads TGTGCCAGCAGCTTGTCTAGCGGGGGGCCCTTCTACGAGCAGTACTTC. Combining the CDR3 with reference TRBV5-4 and TRBJ2-7 gives the whole variable domain ETGVTQSPTHLIKTRGQQVTLRCSSQSGHNTVSWYQQALGQGPQFIFQYYREEENGRGNFPPRFSGLQFPNYSSELNVNALELDDSALYLCASSLSSGGPFYEQYFGPGTRLTVT.

This clone was detected a few times. The genes are TRBV30 and TRBJ2-3; no reliable D call. Trimming stripped 0 bases from V and 1 base from J, with 11 bases between. This CDR3 comprises 15 residues. From germline, CDR1 is GTSNPN and CDR2 SVGIG (reference sequence). CDR3 bases: TGTGCCTGGAGTGTTCTCGGTGGAGGCACAGATACGCAGTATTTT. Residues: CAWSVLGGGTDTQYF.

Only a few counts were recorded for this clone. This chain joins TRBV5-7 and TRBJ2-7; no clear D. TRBV5-7 counts as an open reading frame of uncertain function. Trimming cost V 3 bases and J 2 bases, with 9 bases left between them. The CDR3 extends over 13 amino acids. CDR3 sequence (DNA): TGTGCCAGCAGCTCCTACCGGGCCTACGAGCAGTACTTC. Amino acids: CASSSYRAYEQYF.

The J gene is TRBJ1-1, the V gene TRBV19; TRBD1 matches 8 bases. This CDR3 spans 14 amino acids. J was trimmed by 5 bases and V by 10 bases; bases with no gene match: 12. Germline CDR1 reads LNHDA; CDR2 reads SQIVND (reference sequence). CDR3: CAIGDRGMRTEAFF. The CDR3 DNA reads as TGTGCCATCGGTGACAGGGGCATGCGGACTGAAGCTTTCTTT.

The chain's CDR3 is CASSEARNPEHF. DNA for the CDR3: TGTGCCAGCAGTGAAGCACGAAACCCAGAGCATTTT. The chain couples TRBV6-1 to TRBJ1-5; D unclear. The germline V and J ends were trimmed by 0 bases and 14 bases, with 11 bases remaining between them. This CDR3 is 12 amino acids long. Germline CDR1 reads MNHNS; CDR2 reads SASEGT.

This clone was seen a handful of times. The genes are TRBV4-1 and TRBJ1-2; D unclear. Trimming pared 6 bases from V and 7 bases from J, leaving 15 bases between. The CDR3 is 13 residues long. CDR1 and CDR2 (germline): MGHRA, YSYEKL. The CDR3 DNA follows: TGCGCCAGCAGTCAGGAAAGTGAGGGTGGCTACACCTTC. It encodes CASSQESEGGYTF.

This clone was recorded a few times. In nucleotides, the CDR3 is TGCGCCAGCAGCCAAGGAGGCAGGGCCACCGGGGAGCTGTTTTTT. This encodes CASSQGGRATGELFF. The chain uses TRBV4-1 and TRBJ2-2; possible D gene TRBD1, 5 bases. The CDR3 is 15 residues long. Trimming took 1 base from V and 4 from J, leaving 10 bases between them. Germline V CDR1 and CDR2: MGHRA, YSYEKL.

This clone showed up just a few times. This rearrangement joins TRBV7-2 to TRBJ1-2, with D unclear. Per the germline V gene, CDR1 is SGHTA and CDR2 is FQGNSA. Trimming shortened V by 0 bases and J by 4 bases, and 6 bases separated the two germline ends. The CDR3 extends over 13 amino acids. CDR3 amino acids: CASSLAGSYGYTF. The DNA of the CDR3 is TGTGCCAGCAGCTTAGCAGGGAGCTATGGCTACACCTTC.

This clone appeared a few times. V is TRBV28 and J is TRBJ1-2; the D gene is possibly TRBD1 (6 bases). The V end was cut by 7 bases, the J end by 7 bases, with 28 bases between. The CDR3 contains 17 residues. CDR1 is MDHEN and CDR2 is SYDVKM in the germline V gene. In DNA, the CDR3 is TGTGCCAGCACCGGACTGGGAGGGGCGGGGGCAAGAGGTGGCTACACCTTC. Protein product: CASTGLGGAGARGGYTF.

In this sample, this clone turned up a few times. This chain uses TRBV4-3 with TRBJ2-7, with D hard to call. CDR1 and CDR2 (germline): LGHNA, YSLEER. CDR3 size: 16 residues. V was pared by 0 bases and J by 1 base, with 13 bases between. The CDR3 bases are TGCGCCAGCAGCCAAGAATTTCGCTGGGCGTCCTACGAGCAGTACTTC. This sequence encodes CASSQEFRWASYEQYF.